This TCR beta chain was captured in a study of long-term antiretroviral therapy in people with HIV. Study context: By about a decade, the earliest samples predate the 2015 immediate-ART recommendation.

It was version v3.0 of the immunoSEQ assay that was run at survey level. Method: immunoSEQ multiplex PCR; TCRdb's copy keeps in-frame clones and lacks some. The table has 30,000 to 40,000 clones, under 90% seen once. Study results and limitations: It was not possible to obtain data on ART adherence, viral resistance or therapy changes. Narrower CDR3 length ranges marked HIV repertoires relative to controls. Relative to transplant donor controls, diversity remained lower despite increasing after ART.

The CDR3 length is 17 residues. V trimming: 3 bases; J trimming: 4 bases; junction bases outside the gene matches: 14. Germline loops: CDR1 SGHVT, CDR2 SQSDAQ. To note about this clone: Its antigen is undetermined.

The sequencing here drew on unsorted PBMCs, taken 0.4 years before starting antiretroviral therapy. The TCR comes from a man younger than 35 with HIV. This chain uses TRBV7-4 with TRBJ2-7; 8 nucleotides agree with TRBD2. The CDR3 region has the DNA TGTGCCAGCAGCTTGGGGTCTAGCGGGCGCTGGGGGTACGAGCAGTACTTC. Protein product: CASSLGSSGRWGYEQYF.